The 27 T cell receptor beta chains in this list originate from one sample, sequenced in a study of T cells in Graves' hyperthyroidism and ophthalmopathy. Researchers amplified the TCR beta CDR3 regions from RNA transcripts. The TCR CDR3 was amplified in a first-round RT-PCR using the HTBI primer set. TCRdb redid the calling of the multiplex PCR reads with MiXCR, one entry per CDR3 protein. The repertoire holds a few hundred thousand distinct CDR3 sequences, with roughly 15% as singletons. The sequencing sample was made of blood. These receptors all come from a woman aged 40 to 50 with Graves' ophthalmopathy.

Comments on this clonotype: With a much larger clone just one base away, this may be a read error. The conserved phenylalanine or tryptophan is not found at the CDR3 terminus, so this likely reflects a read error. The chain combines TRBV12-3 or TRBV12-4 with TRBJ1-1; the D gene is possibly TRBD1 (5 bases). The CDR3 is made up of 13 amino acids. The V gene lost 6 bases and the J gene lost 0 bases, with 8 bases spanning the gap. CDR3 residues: CASSPTVNTEAFS. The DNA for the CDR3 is TGTGCCAGCAGCCCGACAGTGAACACTGAAGCTTTCTCT.

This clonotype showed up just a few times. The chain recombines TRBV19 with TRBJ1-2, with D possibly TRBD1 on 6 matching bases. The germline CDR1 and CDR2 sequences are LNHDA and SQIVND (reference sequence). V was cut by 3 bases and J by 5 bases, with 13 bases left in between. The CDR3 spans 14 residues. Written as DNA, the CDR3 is TGTGCCAGTAGTATCTCAGGGGCTAGGTATGGCTACACCTTC. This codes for CASSISGARYGYTF.

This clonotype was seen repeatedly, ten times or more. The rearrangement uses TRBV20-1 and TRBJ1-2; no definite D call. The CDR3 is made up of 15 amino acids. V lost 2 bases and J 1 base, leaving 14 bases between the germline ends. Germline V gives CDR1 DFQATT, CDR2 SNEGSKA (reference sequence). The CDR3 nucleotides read TGCAGTGCTAGACCGGGCCGGGAGCTTAACTATGGCTACACCTTC. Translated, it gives CSARPGRELNYGYTF.

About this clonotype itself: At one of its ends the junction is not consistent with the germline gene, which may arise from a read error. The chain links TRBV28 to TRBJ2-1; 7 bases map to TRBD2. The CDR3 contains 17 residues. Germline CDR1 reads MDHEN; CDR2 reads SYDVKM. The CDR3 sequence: CAGSLFPPRGRHNEQFF. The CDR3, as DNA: TGTGCCGGCAGTTTATTCCCTCCTCGCGGGAGACACAATGAGCAGTTCTTC.

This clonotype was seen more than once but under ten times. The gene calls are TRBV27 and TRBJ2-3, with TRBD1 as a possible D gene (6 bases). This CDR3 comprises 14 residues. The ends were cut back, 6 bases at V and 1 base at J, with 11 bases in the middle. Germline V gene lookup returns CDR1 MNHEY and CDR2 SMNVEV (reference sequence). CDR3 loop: CASRLYRGTDTQYF. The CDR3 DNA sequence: TGTGCCAGCAGGCTCTACAGGGGCACAGATACGCAGTATTTT.

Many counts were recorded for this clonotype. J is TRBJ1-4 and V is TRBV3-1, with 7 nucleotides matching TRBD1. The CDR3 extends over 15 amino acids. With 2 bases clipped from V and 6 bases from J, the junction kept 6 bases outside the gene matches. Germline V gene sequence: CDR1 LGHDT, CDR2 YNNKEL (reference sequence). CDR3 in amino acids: CASSQMGQIHEKLFF. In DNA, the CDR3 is TGTGCCAGCAGCCAAATGGGACAGATCCATGAAAAACTGTTTTTT.

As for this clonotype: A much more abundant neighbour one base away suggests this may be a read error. The CDR3 DNA sequence: TGTGCCAGCAGCTTAGGACTGTCCGGGACCGTTTATTCCTACAATGAGCAGTTCTTC. Its protein product is CASSLGLSGTVYSYNEQFF. The J gene is TRBJ2-1, the V gene TRBV7-9; D may correspond to TRBD1 or TRBD2 (5 bases each). Germline V gives CDR1 SEHNR, CDR2 FQNEAQ (reference sequence). The CDR3 runs to 19 residues. Deletions cut 1 base from V and 1 base from J, with 20 bases between.

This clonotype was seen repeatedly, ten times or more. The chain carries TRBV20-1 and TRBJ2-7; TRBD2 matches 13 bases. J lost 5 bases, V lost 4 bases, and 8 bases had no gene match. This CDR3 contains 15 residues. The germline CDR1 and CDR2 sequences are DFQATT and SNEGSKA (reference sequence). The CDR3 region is CSATTSGRALDEQYF. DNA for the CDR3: TGCAGTGCTACTACTAGCGGGAGGGCCCTAGACGAGCAGTACTTC.

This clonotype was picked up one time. CDR3 in amino acids: CAWSVPGTGGYEQYF. Here the CDR3 DNA reads TGTGCCTGGAGTGTTCCCGGGACAGGGGGCTACGAGCAGTACTTC. This chain connects TRBV30 to TRBJ2-7, with 11 bases identical to TRBD1. Germline-derived CDR1 and CDR2 are GTSNPN and SVGIG (reference sequence). V gave up 0 bases and J gave up 3 bases; unmatched junction bases: 4. This CDR3 is built from 15 residues.

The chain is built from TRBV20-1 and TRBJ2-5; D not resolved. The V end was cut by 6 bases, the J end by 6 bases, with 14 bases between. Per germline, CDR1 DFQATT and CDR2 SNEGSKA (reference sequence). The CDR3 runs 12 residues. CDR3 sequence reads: CSANQEQKTQYF. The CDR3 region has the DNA TGCAGTGCAAATCAAGAACAAAAGACCCAGTACTTC.

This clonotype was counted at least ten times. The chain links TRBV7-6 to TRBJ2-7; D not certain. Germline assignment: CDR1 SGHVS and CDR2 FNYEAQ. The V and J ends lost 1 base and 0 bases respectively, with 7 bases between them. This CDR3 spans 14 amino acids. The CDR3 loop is CASSLVVNSYEQYF. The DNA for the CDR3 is TGTGCCAGCAGCTTAGTCGTGAACTCCTACGAGCAGTACTTC. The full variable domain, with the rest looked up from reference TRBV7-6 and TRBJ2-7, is GAGVSQSPRYKVTKRGQDVALRCDPISGHVSLYWYRQALGQGPEFLTYFNYEAQQDKSGLPNDRFSAERPEGSISTLTIQRTEQRDSAMYRCASSLVVNSYEQYFGPGTRLTVT.

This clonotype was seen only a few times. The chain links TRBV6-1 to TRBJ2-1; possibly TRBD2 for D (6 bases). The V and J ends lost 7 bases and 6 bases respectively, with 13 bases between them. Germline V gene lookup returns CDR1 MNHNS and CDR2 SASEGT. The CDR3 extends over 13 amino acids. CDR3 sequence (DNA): TGTGCCAGCAAAAGACTAGAAGCCAATGAGCAGTTCTTC. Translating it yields CASKRLEANEQFF.

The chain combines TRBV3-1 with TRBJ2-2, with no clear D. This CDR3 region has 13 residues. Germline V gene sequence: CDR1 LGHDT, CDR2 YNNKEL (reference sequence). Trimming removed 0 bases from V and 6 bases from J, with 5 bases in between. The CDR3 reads CASSQDRSGELFF. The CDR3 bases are TGTGCCAGCAGCCAAGATAGATCCGGGGAGCTGTTTTTT.

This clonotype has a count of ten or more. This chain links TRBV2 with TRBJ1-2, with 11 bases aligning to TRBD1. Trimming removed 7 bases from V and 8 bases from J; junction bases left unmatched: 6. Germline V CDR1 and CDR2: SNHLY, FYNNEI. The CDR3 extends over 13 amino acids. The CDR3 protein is CASTGQGAWGYTF. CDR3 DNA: TGTGCCAGCACCGGACAGGGGGCATGGGGCTACACCTTC. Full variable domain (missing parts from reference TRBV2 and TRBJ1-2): EPEVTQTPSHQVTQMGQEVILRCVPISNHLYFYWYRQILGQKVEFLVSFYNNEISEKSEIFDDQFSVERPDGSNFTLKIRSTKLEDSAMYFCASTGQGAWGYTFGSGTRLTVV.

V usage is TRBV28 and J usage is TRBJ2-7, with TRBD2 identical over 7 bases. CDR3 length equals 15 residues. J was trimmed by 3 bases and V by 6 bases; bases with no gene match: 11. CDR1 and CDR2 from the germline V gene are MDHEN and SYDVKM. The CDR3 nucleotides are TGTGCCAGCAGCTACTACAGCGGGACCCACTACGAGCAGTACTTC. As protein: CASSYYSGTHYEQYF.

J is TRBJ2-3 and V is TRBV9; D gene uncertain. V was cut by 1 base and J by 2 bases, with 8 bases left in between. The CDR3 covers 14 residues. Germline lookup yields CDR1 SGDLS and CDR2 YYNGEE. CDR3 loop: CASSVQAYTDTQYF. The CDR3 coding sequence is TGTGCCAGCAGCGTACAGGCCTACACAGATACGCAGTATTTT.

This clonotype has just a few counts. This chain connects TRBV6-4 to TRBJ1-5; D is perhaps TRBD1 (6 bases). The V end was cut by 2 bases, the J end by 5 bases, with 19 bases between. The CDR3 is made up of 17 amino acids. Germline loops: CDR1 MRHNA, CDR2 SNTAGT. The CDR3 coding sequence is TGTGCCAGCAGTGACCCCGCGCACAGGGAGTCGGATCAGCCCCAGCATTTT. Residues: CASSDPAHRESDQPQHF.

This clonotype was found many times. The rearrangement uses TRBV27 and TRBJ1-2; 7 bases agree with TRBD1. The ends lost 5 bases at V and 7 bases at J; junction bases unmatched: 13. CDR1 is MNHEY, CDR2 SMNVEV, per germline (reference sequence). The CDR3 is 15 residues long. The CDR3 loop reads CASSPHTTGSGGYTF. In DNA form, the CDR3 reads TGTGCCAGCAGTCCACACACGACAGGGTCCGGTGGCTACACCTTC.

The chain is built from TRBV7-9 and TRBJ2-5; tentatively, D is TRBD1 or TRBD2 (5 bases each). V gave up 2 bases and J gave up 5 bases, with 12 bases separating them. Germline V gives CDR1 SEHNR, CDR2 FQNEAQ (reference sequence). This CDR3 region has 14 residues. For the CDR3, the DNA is TGTGCCAGCAGCTTATCGGGGACCTGGGAGACCCAGTACTTC. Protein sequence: CASSLSGTWETQYF. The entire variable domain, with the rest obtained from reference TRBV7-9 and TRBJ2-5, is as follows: DTGVSQNPRHKITKRGQNVTFRCDPISEHNRLYWYRQTLGQGPEFLTYFQNEAQLEKSRLLSDRFSAERPKGSFSTLEIQRTEQGDSAMYLCASSLSGTWETQYFGPGTRLLVL.

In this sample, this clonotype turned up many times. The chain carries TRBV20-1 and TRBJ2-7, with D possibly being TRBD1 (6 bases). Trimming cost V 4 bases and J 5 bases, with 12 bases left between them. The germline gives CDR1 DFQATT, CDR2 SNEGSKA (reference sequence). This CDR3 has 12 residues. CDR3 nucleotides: TGCAGTGCTACTTCAGGGGATCACGAGCAGTACTTC. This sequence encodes CSATSGDHEQYF.

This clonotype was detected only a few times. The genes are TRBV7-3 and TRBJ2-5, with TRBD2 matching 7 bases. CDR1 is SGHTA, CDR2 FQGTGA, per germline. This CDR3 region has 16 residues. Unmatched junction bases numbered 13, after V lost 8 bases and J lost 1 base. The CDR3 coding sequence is TGTGCCAGCGGCCATAGGGCGGGAGCCTTCCAAGAGACCCAGTACTTC. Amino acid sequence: CASGHRAGAFQETQYF.

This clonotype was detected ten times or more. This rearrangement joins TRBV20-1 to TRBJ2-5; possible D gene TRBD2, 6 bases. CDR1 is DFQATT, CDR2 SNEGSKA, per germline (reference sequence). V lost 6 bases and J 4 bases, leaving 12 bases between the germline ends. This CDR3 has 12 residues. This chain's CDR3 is CSARPGGETQYF. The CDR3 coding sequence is TGCAGTGCGCGACCCGGGGGAGAGACCCAGTACTTC.

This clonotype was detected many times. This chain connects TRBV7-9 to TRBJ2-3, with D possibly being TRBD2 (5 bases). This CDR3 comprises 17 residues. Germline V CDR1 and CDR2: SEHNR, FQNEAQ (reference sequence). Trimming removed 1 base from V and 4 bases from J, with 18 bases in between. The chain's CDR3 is CASSLGKVTTPPDTQYF. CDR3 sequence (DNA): TGTGCCAGCAGCTTAGGGAAAGTGACTACTCCGCCAGATACGCAGTATTTT.

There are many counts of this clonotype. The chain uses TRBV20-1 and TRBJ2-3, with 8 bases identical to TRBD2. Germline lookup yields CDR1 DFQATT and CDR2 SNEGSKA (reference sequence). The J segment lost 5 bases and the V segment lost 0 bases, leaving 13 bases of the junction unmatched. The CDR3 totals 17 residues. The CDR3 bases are TGCAGTGCTAGAGATGGAGAAGTTGCGGGGGGAGGAGATACGCAGTATTTT. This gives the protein CSARDGEVAGGGDTQYF.

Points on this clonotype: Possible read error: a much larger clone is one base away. The CDR3 sequence is CSAPDVWSAELFF. The CDR3 DNA sequence: TGCAGTGCGCCGGACGTTTGGTCGGCAGAACTGTTTTTT. The chain has TRBV20-1 and TRBJ1-4; D remains ambiguous. The germline CDR1 and CDR2 sequences are DFQATT and SNEGSKA (reference sequence). CDR3 size: 13 residues. Trimming removed 6 bases from V and 12 bases from J, with 20 bases in between.

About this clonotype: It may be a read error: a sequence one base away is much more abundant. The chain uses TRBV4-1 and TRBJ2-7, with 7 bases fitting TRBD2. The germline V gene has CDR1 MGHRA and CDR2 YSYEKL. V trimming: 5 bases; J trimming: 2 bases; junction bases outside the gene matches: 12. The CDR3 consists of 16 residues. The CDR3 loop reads CASSSELAVSPYEQYF. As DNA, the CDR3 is TGCGCCAGCAGCTCTGAGCTAGCGGTGAGCCCCTACGAGCAGTACTTC.

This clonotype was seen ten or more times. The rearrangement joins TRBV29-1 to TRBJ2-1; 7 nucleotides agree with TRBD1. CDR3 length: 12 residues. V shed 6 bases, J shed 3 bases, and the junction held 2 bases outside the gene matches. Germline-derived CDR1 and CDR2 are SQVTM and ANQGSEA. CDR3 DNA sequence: TGCAGCGTAAGACAGGGCTACAATGAGCAGTTCTTC. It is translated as CSVRQGYNEQFF.